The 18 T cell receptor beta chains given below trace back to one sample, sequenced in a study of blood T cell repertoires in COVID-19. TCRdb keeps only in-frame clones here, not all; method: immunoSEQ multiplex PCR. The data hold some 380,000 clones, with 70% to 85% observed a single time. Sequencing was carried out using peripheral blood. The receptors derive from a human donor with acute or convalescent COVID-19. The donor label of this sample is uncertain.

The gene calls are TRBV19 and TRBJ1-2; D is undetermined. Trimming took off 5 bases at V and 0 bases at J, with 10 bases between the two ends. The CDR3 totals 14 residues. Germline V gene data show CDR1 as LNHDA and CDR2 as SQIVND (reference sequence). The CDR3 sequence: CASSRAPTNYGYTF. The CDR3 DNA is TGTGCCAGTAGTCGCGCGCCTACTAACTATGGCTACACCTTC. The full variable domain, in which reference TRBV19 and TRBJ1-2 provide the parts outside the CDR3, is DGGITQSPKYLFRKEGQNVTLSCEQNLNHDAMYWYRQDPGQGLRLIYYSQIVNDFQKGDIAEGYSVSREKKESFPLTVTSAQKNPTAFYLCASSRAPTNYGYTFGSGTRLTVV.

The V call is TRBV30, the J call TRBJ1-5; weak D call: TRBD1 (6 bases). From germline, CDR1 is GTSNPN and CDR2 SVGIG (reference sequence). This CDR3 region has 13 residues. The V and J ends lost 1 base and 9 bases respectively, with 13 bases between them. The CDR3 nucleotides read TGTGCCTGGAGTGGAAGGGGGTTAGGGCCCCAGCATTTT. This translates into CAWSGRGLGPQHF.

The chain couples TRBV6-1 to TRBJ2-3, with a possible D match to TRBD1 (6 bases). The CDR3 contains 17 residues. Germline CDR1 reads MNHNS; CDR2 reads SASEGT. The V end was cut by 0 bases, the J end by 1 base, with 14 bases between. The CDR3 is CASSEAIRGLRTDTQYF. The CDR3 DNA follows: TGTGCCAGCAGTGAAGCTATCAGGGGCCTACGCACAGATACGCAGTATTTT.

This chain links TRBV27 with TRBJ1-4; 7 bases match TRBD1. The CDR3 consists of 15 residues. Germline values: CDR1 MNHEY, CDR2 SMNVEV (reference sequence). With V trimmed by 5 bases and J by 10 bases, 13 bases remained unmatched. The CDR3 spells CASSPIGDRAGKLFF. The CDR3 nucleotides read TGTGCCAGCAGTCCCATTGGCGACAGGGCGGGAAAACTGTTTTTT. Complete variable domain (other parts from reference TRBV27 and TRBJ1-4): EAQVTQNPRYLITVTGKKLTVTCSQNMNHEYMSWYRQDPGLGLRQIYYSMNVEVTDKGDVPEGYKVSRKEKRNFPLILESPSPNQTSLYFCASSPIGDRAGKLFFGSGTQLSVL.

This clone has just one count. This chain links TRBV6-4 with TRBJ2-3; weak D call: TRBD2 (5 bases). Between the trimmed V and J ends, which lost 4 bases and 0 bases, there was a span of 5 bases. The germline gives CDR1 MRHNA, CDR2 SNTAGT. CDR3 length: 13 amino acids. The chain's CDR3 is CASSGGSTDTQYF. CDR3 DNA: TGTGCCAGCAGTGGCGGGAGCACAGATACGCAGTATTTT.

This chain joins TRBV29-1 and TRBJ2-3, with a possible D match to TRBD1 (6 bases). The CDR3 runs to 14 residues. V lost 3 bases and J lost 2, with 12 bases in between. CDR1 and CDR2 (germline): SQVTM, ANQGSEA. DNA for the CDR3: TGCAGCGTTGATTGGGGGCGGTCCACAGATACGCAGTATTTT. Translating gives CSVDWGRSTDTQYF.

The CDR3, as DNA: TGTGCCAGCAGCTTTACAGGGACTGGAAACACCATATATTTT. It specifies CASSFTGTGNTIYF. The rearrangement joins TRBV7-8 to TRBJ1-3; possible D gene TRBD1, 6 bases. Germline CDR1 and CDR2: SGHVS and FQNEAQ. The germline V and J ends were trimmed by 3 bases and 2 bases, with 8 bases remaining between them. There are 14 residues in the CDR3.

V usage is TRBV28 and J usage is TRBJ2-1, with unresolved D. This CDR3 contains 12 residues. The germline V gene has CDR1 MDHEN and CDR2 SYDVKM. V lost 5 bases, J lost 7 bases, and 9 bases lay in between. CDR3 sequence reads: CASSLRWNEQFF. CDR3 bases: TGTGCCAGCAGTCTCAGGTGGAATGAGCAGTTCTTC.

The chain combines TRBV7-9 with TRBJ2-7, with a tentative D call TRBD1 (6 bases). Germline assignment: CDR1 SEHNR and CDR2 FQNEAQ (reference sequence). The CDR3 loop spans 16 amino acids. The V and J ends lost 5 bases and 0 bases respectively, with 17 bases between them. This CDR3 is CASSPRGDTYSYEQYF. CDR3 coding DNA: TGTGCCAGCAGCCCCCGTGGGGACACCTACTCCTACGAGCAGTACTTC.

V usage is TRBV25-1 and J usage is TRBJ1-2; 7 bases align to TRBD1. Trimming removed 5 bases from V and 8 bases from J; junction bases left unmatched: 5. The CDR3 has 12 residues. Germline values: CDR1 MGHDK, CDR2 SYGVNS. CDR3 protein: CASSPGGRGYTF. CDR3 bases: TGTGCCAGCAGTCCAGGGGGTCGCGGCTACACCTTC.

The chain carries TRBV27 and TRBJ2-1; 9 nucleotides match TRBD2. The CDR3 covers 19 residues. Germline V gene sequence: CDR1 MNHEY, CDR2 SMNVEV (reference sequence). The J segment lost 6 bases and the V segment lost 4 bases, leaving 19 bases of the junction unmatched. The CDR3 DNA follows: TGTGCCAGCAGTTCCCCTGGTGGGACAGTTGGACTAGCGCCCAATGAGCAGTTCTTC. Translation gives CASSSPGGTVGLAPNEQFF.

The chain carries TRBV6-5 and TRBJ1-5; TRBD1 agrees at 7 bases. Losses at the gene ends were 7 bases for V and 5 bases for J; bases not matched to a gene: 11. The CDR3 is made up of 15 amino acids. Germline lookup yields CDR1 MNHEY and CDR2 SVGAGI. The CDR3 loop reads CASKGQGVRYQPQHF. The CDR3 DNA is TGTGCCAGCAAAGGGCAGGGGGTTCGGTATCAGCCCCAGCATTTT.

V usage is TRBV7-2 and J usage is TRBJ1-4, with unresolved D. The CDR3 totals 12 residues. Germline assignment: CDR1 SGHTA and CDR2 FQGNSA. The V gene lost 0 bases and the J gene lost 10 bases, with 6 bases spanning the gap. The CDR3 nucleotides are TGTGCCAGCAGCTTAGCGCTCGGAAAACTGTTTTTT. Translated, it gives CASSLALGKLFF.

CDR3: CASSVASLAGPNEQFF. The DNA for the CDR3 is TGTGCCAGCAGCGTAGCATCACTAGCGGGGCCCAATGAGCAGTTCTTC. This chain joins TRBV9 and TRBJ2-1; TRBD2 aligns across 10 bases. CDR1 SGDLS and CDR2 YYNGEE come from the germline V gene. With 0 bases clipped from V and 6 bases from J, the junction kept 6 bases outside the gene matches. The CDR3 runs to 16 residues. The full variable domain, its missing parts supplied by reference TRBV9 and TRBJ2-1, is DSGVTQTPKHLITATGQRVTLRCSPRSGDLSVYWYQQSLDQGLQFLIQYYNGEERAKGNILERFSAQQFPDLHSELNLSSLELGDSALYFCASSVASLAGPNEQFFGPGTRLTVL.

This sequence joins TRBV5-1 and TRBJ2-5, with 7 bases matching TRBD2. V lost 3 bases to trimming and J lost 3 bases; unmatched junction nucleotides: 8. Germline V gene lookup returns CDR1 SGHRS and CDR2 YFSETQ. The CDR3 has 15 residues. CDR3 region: CASSSLGGSKETQYF. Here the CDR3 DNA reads TGCGCCAGCAGCTCCCTAGGCGGGAGTAAAGAGACCCAGTACTTC.

The CDR3: CASSLSQGANSPLHF. The DNA of the CDR3 is TGCGCCAGCAGCTTGTCACAGGGGGCGAATTCACCCCTCCACTTT. V is TRBV5-1 and J is TRBJ1-6, with TRBD1 matching over 9 bases. J was trimmed by 7 bases and V by 1 base; bases with no gene match: 3. The CDR3 loop spans 15 amino acids. Germline V gene sequence: CDR1 SGHRS, CDR2 YFSETQ.

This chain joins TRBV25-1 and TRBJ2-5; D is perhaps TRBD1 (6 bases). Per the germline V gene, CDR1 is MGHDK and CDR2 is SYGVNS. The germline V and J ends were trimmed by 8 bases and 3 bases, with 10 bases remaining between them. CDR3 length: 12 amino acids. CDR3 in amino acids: CASPGQKETQYF. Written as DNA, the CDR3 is TGTGCCAGCCCAGGACAGAAAGAGACCCAGTACTTC.

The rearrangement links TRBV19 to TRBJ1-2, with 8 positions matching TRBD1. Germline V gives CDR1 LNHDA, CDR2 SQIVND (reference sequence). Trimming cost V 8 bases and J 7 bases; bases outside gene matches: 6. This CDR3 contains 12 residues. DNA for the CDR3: TGTGCCAGTCGGACAGGGTCGGTTGGCTACACCTTC. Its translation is CASRTGSVGYTF.